Listed here are 18 T cell receptor beta chains from one sample, sequenced in a study of cytomegalovirus exposure and HLA in healthy donors. PCR was performed using 60 Vbeta and 13 Jbeta primers. Assay: immunoSEQ multiplex PCR; the TCRdb copy retains only in-frame clones and omits some. The profile shows about 150,000 clones, roughly 84% of them singletons. Input material: PBMCs. The receptors were sampled from a woman between 18 and 30 years old in good health and CMV-seronegative.

The chain uses TRBV18 and TRBJ1-5; 8 bases align to TRBD1. Germline V gene data show CDR1 as KGHSH and CDR2 as LQKENI. V was clipped by 1 base and J by 4 bases; unmatched bases: 3. The CDR3 totals 15 residues. CDR3: CASSPQTGENQPQHF. Written as DNA, the CDR3 is TGTGCCAGCTCACCACAGACAGGGGAGAATCAGCCCCAGCATTTT.

This clone is a singleton in its sample. The V call is TRBV28, the J call TRBJ2-3; TRBD1 matches 8 bases. Germline lookup yields CDR1 MDHEN and CDR2 SYDVKM. The CDR3 is made up of 15 amino acids. The junction had 9 bases not matched to a gene; V was cut back by 7 bases and J by 3 bases. The CDR3 here is CASTKLDRDTDTQYF. In DNA form, the CDR3 reads TGTGCCAGCACCAAACTGGACAGGGATACAGATACGCAGTATTTT.

The chain links TRBV5-4 to TRBJ2-5; perhaps TRBD1 as D (6 bases). V lost 3 bases and J 2 bases, leaving 17 bases between the germline ends. The germline gives CDR1 SGHNT, CDR2 YYREEE (reference sequence). The CDR3 spans 16 residues. The CDR3 DNA reads TGTGCCAGCAGCTCTACAGGGACCAAAACGCAAGAGACCCAGTACTTC. As protein: CASSSTGTKTQETQYF.

V is TRBV2 and J is TRBJ1-5; 7 bases match TRBD1. The CDR3 is 16 residues long. Trimming at V came to 6 bases and at J to 0 bases, leaving 8 bases not matched to a gene. In germline, CDR1 is SNHLY, CDR2 FYNNEI. CDR3 residues: CASRDPQGNSNQPQHF. The CDR3 DNA reads TGTGCCAGCAGGGACCCACAGGGGAATAGCAATCAGCCCCAGCATTTT.

The chain has TRBV7-6 and TRBJ2-3, with 8 bases lining up with TRBD2. The CDR3 is 17 residues long. J was trimmed by 1 base and V by 0 bases; bases with no gene match: 6. CDR1 is SGHVS and CDR2 is FNYEAQ in the germline V gene. The chain's CDR3 is CASSLAPAGAGTDTQYF. The CDR3 nucleotides read TGTGCCAGCAGCTTAGCTCCAGCGGGGGCGGGCACAGATACGCAGTATTTT.

The chain is built from TRBV4-2 and TRBJ2-2; 7 nucleotides match TRBD1. CDR3 length: 17 residues. Trimming removed 1 base from V and 2 bases from J; junction bases left unmatched: 7. From germline, CDR1 is LGHNA and CDR2 YNFKEQ. Here the CDR3 reads CASSQVGGLGNTGELFF. In DNA form, the CDR3 reads TGTGCCAGCAGCCAAGTAGGGGGCCTAGGCAACACCGGGGAGCTGTTTTTT.

This chain links TRBV19 with TRBJ2-2, with D perhaps matching TRBD2 (6 bases). Germline V lookup: CDR1 LNHDA, CDR2 SQIVND (reference sequence). Trimming left V 5 bases short and J 7 bases short, with 14 bases between. This CDR3 has 14 residues. This CDR3 reads CASSPQSGVGELFF. The CDR3 region has the DNA TGTGCCAGTAGTCCACAGTCGGGGGTCGGGGAGCTGTTTTTT.

The CDR3 DNA is TGTGCCAGCAGCTTAATAGCGGGGGGGCCGGGCACAGATACGCAGTATTTT. Amino acid sequence: CASSLIAGGPGTDTQYF. V is TRBV7-6 and J is TRBJ2-3, with 11 bases fitting TRBD2. Trimming cost V 2 bases and J 1 base; bases outside gene matches: 5. Per germline, CDR1 SGHVS and CDR2 FNYEAQ. The CDR3 spans 17 residues.

This chain connects TRBV7-6 to TRBJ2-7, with D hard to call. Germline assignment: CDR1 SGHVS and CDR2 FNYEAQ. V lost 0 bases, J lost 0 bases, and 6 bases lay in between. The CDR3 contains 14 residues. CDR3 sequence (DNA): TGTGCCAGCAGCTTAGCCCCGAGCTCCTACGAGCAGTACTTC. This codes for CASSLAPSSYEQYF.

The rearrangement uses TRBV6-5 and TRBJ2-7; a weak D match, TRBD2 (5 bases). Trimming left V 5 bases short and J 0 bases short, with 11 bases between. This CDR3 has 14 amino acids. Germline CDR1 MNHEY, CDR2 SVGAGI. CDR3 sequence reads: CASSPDSISYEQYF. CDR3 nucleotides: TGTGCCAGCAGTCCGGACTCGATCTCCTACGAGCAGTACTTC.

The chain recombines TRBV19 with TRBJ2-7, with a tentative D call TRBD1 (5 bases). This CDR3 spans 13 amino acids. The ends were cut back, 5 bases at V and 3 bases at J, with 11 bases in the middle. Germline V gene data show CDR1 as LNHDA and CDR2 as SQIVND (reference sequence). The CDR3 DNA reads TGTGCCAGTAGTCAGGGCCGCCTCTACGAGCAGTACTTC. It codes for CASSQGRLYEQYF.

The rearrangement links TRBV27 to TRBJ1-2, with 10 bases that match TRBD1. CDR3 size: 13 residues. Germline V lookup: CDR1 MNHEY, CDR2 SMNVEV (reference sequence). With V trimmed by 7 bases and J by 5 bases, 4 bases remained unmatched. The CDR3 coding sequence is TGTGCCAGCATGAGACAGGGGGCGTATGGCTACACCTTC. It encodes CASMRQGAYGYTF.

The chain employs TRBV11-1 and TRBJ2-3; weak D call: TRBD2 (7 bases). Germline loops: CDR1 SGHAT, CDR2 FQDESV (reference sequence). The CDR3 runs 14 residues. Trimming took 4 bases from V and 4 from J, leaving 12 bases between them. Here the CDR3 reads CASSWEGVADTQYF. CDR3 bases: TGTGCCAGCAGCTGGGAGGGGGTGGCAGATACGCAGTATTTT.

This clone was counted a single time. V usage is TRBV29-1 and J usage is TRBJ2-7; D not resolved. This CDR3 comprises 15 residues. V was trimmed by 4 bases and J by 0 bases, leaving 16 bases between them. Looked up from germline, CDR1 is SQVTM and CDR2 is ANQGSEA. For the CDR3, the DNA is TGCAGCGTTGGTTGGCCAGGCCTGGGCTCCTACGAGCAGTACTTC. Translated: CSVGWPGLGSYEQYF.

This CDR3 reads CASSKGTVETQYF. Written as DNA, the CDR3 is TGTGCCAGCAGTAAAGGGACTGTGGAGACCCAGTACTTC. The chain combines TRBV2 with TRBJ2-5; maybe TRBD2 (6 bases). This CDR3 region has 13 residues. V was trimmed by 5 bases and J by 5 bases, leaving 12 bases between them. Germline assignment: CDR1 SNHLY and CDR2 FYNNEI.

J is TRBJ2-7 and V is TRBV11-2; 11 positions match TRBD1. The CDR3 sequence is 18 residues long. Germline V gene sequence: CDR1 SGHAT, CDR2 FQNNGV. The trim removed 5 bases at V and 3 bases at J, leaving 15 bases unmatched. CDR3 sequence reads: CASSLGQGAPYGIYEQYF. CDR3 sequence (DNA): TGTGCCAGCAGCCTAGGACAGGGGGCGCCATATGGAATCTACGAGCAGTACTTC.

The rearrangement joins TRBV19 to TRBJ2-1, with 8 bases matching TRBD1. Trimming took 5 bases from V and 0 from J; bases not matched to a gene: 3. The CDR3 has 15 amino acids. Looked up from germline, CDR1 is LNHDA and CDR2 is SQIVND (reference sequence). Here the CDR3 reads CASSLDRDSYNEQFF. The CDR3 DNA follows: TGTGCCAGTAGTTTGGACAGGGACTCCTACAATGAGCAGTTCTTC.

The chain combines TRBV6-6 with TRBJ2-7; 7 bases map to TRBD2. The length of the CDR3 is 15 residues. CDR1 MNHNY and CDR2 SVGAGI come from the germline V gene (reference sequence). V was clipped by 7 bases and J by 3 bases; unmatched bases: 12. CDR3 DNA: TGTGCCAGCAACGTCGCTAGCGGCCAACTCTACGAGCAGTACTTC. As protein: CASNVASGQLYEQYF.